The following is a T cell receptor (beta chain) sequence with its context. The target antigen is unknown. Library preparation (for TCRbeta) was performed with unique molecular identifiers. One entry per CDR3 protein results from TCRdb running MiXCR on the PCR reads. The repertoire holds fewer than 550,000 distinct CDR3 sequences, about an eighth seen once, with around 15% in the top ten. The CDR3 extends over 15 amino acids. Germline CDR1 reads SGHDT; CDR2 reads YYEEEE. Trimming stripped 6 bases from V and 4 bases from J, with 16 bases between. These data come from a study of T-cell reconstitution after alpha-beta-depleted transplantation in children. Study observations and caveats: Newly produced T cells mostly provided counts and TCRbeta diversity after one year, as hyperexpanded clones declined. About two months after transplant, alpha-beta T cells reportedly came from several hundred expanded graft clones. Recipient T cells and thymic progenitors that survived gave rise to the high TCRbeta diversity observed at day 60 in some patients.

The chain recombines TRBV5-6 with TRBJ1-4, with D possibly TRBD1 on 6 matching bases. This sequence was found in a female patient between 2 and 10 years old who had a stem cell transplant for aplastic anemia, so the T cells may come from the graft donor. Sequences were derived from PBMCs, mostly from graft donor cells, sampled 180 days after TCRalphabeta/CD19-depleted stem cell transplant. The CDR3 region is CASITSQGVNEKLFF. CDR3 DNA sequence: TGTGCCAGCATCACTTCACAGGGAGTTAATGAAAAACTGTTTTTT.